This TCR beta chain came from a study of patients and donors after allogeneic stem cell transplantation. In its sample, this clonotype was seen a few times. TCRdb reprocessed the RT-PCR reads via MiXCR and lists one record per CDR3 protein. The sample records approximately 210,000 distinct CDR3 sequences, about 40% being singletons. The sequence was obtained from a human donor who was either an allogeneic HSCT recipient or a stem cell or donor lymphocyte infusion donor (not recorded which). It is not recorded whose cells these are; they may come from a transplant donor. Sequencing was carried out using blood, either unsorted or a sorted T cell fraction (not recorded which).

CDR3 in DNA: TGTGCCAGCAGCTTTCCGGGACTGAACCCTGATACGCAGTATTTT. Amino acids: CASSFPGLNPDTQYF. The rearrangement uses TRBV7-2 and TRBJ2-3; D possibly corresponds to TRBD2 (6 bases). Trimming removed 3 bases at V and 6 bases at J, with 16 bases between. Germline-derived CDR1 and CDR2 are SGHTA and FQGNSA. The CDR3 totals 15 residues.